These 13 T cell receptor beta chains were all obtained from the same sample, sequenced in a study of T cell repertoires in cytomegalovirus infection. TCRdb used MiXCR to reprocess the reads, holding one entry per CDR3 protein. In the table there are 200,000 to 300,000 distinct CDR3 sequences, roughly 9% of which are singletons. Sequencing was performed on PBMCs. The origin of the receptors is a human donor in good health (CMV status not recorded). Some clones in this sample may be carry-over from other donors' samples.

This clonotype was observed at least ten times. This chain uses TRBV20-1 with TRBJ2-7, with D tentatively TRBD1 (6 bases). The germline V gene has CDR1 DFQATT and CDR2 SNEGSKA (reference sequence). The CDR3 runs 15 residues. The V gene lost 0 bases and the J gene lost 7 bases, with 19 bases spanning the gap. The CDR3 sequence is CSARDIRRGWGEQYF. CDR3 nucleotide sequence: TGCAGTGCTAGAGATATTCGCAGGGGATGGGGTGAGCAGTACTTC.

This clonotype has more than one count but fewer than ten. This CDR3 is CASSQDMRFEQFF. The CDR3 region has the DNA TGTGCCAGCAGCCAAGATATGAGGTTTGAGCAGTTCTTC. The chain employs TRBV3-1 and TRBJ2-1; D uncertain. Germline V lookup: CDR1 LGHDT, CDR2 YNNKEL (reference sequence). The CDR3 length is 13 residues. V lost 0 bases to trimming and J lost 9 bases, with 9 bases between them.

This clonotype was counted only a few times. V is TRBV29-1 and J is TRBJ1-1, with D hard to call. With 3 bases removed from V and 1 base from J, the gap between germline ends came to 12 bases. The CDR3 is 14 amino acids. Germline V lookup: CDR1 SQVTM, CDR2 ANQGSEA. The CDR3 loop reads CSVESVGWNTEAFF. In DNA, the CDR3 is TGCAGCGTTGAGTCCGTAGGATGGAACACTGAAGCTTTCTTT.

This clonotype was seen more than once but under ten times. The rearrangement links TRBV28 to TRBJ2-4; D possibly matches TRBD1 or TRBD2 (6 bases each). The CDR3 is made up of 15 amino acids. V shed 2 bases and J shed 11 bases, with 19 bases lying between them. The germline gives CDR1 MDHEN, CDR2 SYDVKM. Written as DNA, the CDR3 is TGTGCCAGCAGTTTACCCCTCTGGAAGGGGGGAGTTCAGTACTTC. Amino acid sequence: CASSLPLWKGGVQYF.

V and J are TRBV12-3 or TRBV12-4 and TRBJ2-7; a possible D gene is TRBD2 (6 bases). V lost 0 bases and J 0 bases, leaving 12 bases between the germline ends. CDR3 size: 16 residues. The CDR3 reads CASSLAGGYLSYEQYF. CDR3 in DNA: TGTGCCAGCAGTTTAGCGGGGGGATACCTCTCCTACGAGCAGTACTTC.

This clonotype was recorded many times. The chain combines TRBV6-2 or TRBV6-3 with TRBJ1-5, with 7 nucleotides matching TRBD1. After removal of 6 bases from V and 7 bases from J, the junction contained 6 bases not matched to a gene. Germline V gene data show CDR1 as MNHEY and CDR2 as SVGEGT. The CDR3 totals 13 residues. The CDR3 nucleotides read TGTGCCAGCAGAAGACAGGGAGGACAGCCCCAGCATTTT. Translating gives CASRRQGGQPQHF.

The CDR3 DNA reads as TGTGCTAGTGGTTTGGGTACTGGGACAGGGGAGACCCAGTACTTC. It is translated as CASGLGTGTGETQYF. The rearrangement links TRBV12-5 to TRBJ2-5, with 9 bases aligning to TRBD1. Germline lookup yields CDR1 LGHNT and CDR2 FRNRAP. This CDR3 comprises 15 residues. The junction had 5 bases not matched to a gene; V was cut back by 1 base and J by 5 bases.

This clonotype has ten or more counts. V usage is TRBV24-1 and J usage is TRBJ1-2; 10 bases line up with TRBD1. V lost 4 bases and J lost 5; bases outside the gene matches: 9. Germline CDR1 is KGHDR and CDR2 is SFDVKD. The CDR3 is 16 residues long. The CDR3: CATSDTNAGQGYGYTF. Written as DNA, the CDR3 is TGTGCCACCAGTGACACGAATGCGGGACAGGGGTATGGCTACACCTTC.

In its sample, this clonotype was seen many times. The rearrangement links TRBV28 to TRBJ1-1, with D unclear. Germline V lookup: CDR1 MDHEN, CDR2 SYDVKM. CDR3 length: 14 amino acids. The germline V and J ends were trimmed by 8 bases and 4 bases, with 17 bases remaining between them. The CDR3 loop is CASQRGLLSTEAFF. CDR3 nucleotides: TGTGCCAGCCAACGGGGATTACTCTCCACTGAAGCTTTCTTT.

This chain links TRBV7-9 with TRBJ2-1; the match to TRBD2 covers 9 bases. Germline values: CDR1 SEHNR, CDR2 FQNEAQ (reference sequence). The trim removed 1 base at V and 9 bases at J, leaving 10 bases unmatched. The CDR3 runs to 16 residues. In nucleotides, the CDR3 is TGTGCCAGCAGCTTAGGCGGTAGCGGGAGTCTTATTGAGCAGTTCTTC. Its protein product is CASSLGGSGSLIEQFF. Full variable domain (remainder filled in from reference TRBV7-9 and TRBJ2-1): DTGVSQNPRHKITKRGQNVTFRCDPISEHNRLYWYRQTLGQGPEFLTYFQNEAQLEKSRLLSDRFSAERPKGSFSTLEIQRTEQGDSAMYLCASSLGGSGSLIEQFFGPGTRLTVL.

In its sample, this clonotype was seen a few times. The rearrangement joins TRBV6-2 or TRBV6-3 to TRBJ2-6; D not certain. Germline loops: CDR1 MNHEY, CDR2 SVGEGT. This CDR3 is built from 15 residues. The V end lost 8 bases, the J end lost 4 bases, and 15 bases lay between the germline ends. The CDR3 reads CASGIRWAGANVLTF. CDR3 DNA sequence: TGTGCCAGCGGCATTAGATGGGCCGGGGCCAACGTCCTGACTTTC.

The chain carries TRBV7-2 and TRBJ1-1; D not resolved. There are 15 residues in the CDR3. In germline, CDR1 is SGHTA, CDR2 FQGNSA. V lost 6 bases and J lost 1, with 15 bases in between. CDR3 protein: CASSQVLSKNTEAFF. The DNA for the CDR3 is TGTGCCAGCAGTCAAGTCCTTTCAAAGAACACTGAAGCTTTCTTT. The whole variable domain, remainder taken from reference TRBV7-2 and TRBJ1-1, is GAGVSQSPSNKVTEKGKDVELRCDPISGHTALYWYRQSLGQGLEFLIYFQGNSAPDKSGLPSDRFSAERTGGSVSTLTIQRTQQEDSAVYLCASSQVLSKNTEAFFGQGTRLTVV.

This chain uses TRBV7-9 with TRBJ2-1; 9 nucleotides line up with TRBD2. V was clipped by 5 bases and J by 6 bases; unmatched bases: 5. The CDR3 totals 14 residues. Germline V CDR1 and CDR2: SEHNR, FQNEAQ (reference sequence). CDR3 bases: TGTGCCAGCAGCCGCGGGGGGGCCCGCAATGAGCAGTTCTTC. Translated: CASSRGGARNEQFF.